The T cell receptor (beta chain) under discussion was sequenced for a study of OX40 agonist ivuxolimab in advanced cancers. Repertoires were generated with immunoSEQ multiplex PCR, while TCRdb's copy carries only in-frame clones and drops some. This table holds 60,000 to 75,000 clones, 80% to 90% found once. Looked up from germline, CDR1 is SGHKS and CDR2 is YYEKEE (reference sequence). This CDR3 has 15 amino acids. V shed 6 bases and J 3 bases; nucleotides not matched to a gene: 11. This specimen consisted of CD4+ or CD8+ T cells sorted from blood, obtained in a trial of the OX40 agonist ivuxolimab. The chain has TRBV5-5 and TRBJ2-5, with TRBD2 matching 7 bases. This clonotype was sampled from an adult with an advanced solid tumor such as melanoma, head and neck, liver or kidney cancer. The CDR3 spells CASIYSGEGEETQYF. The CDR3 DNA reads as TGTGCCAGCATATACTCGGGGGAGGGCGAAGAGACCCAGTACTTC. Complete variable domain (other parts from reference TRBV5-5 and TRBJ2-5): DAGVTQSPTHLIKTRGQQVTLRCSPISGHKSVSWYQQVLGQGPQFIFQYYEKEERGRGNFPDRFSARQFPNYSSELNVNALLLGDSALYLCASIYSGEGEETQYFGPGTRLLVL.